The entry below gives a single TCR beta chain sequence along with its context. In this sample, this clonotype turned up many times. What antigen it recognizes has not been identified. No base quality values were provided; no much bigger clone lies one nucleotide off. This specimen belongs to a study of molecular identifiers for immune sequencing clone quantification listed by TCRdb under 2018. A note on the overall study: In a replicate experiment, RNA from around 20,000 or 100,000 naive CD8 T cells was split into five aliquots, four of which were sequenced. CD8 T cells were used in a methods study to benchmark molecular-identifier clustering-based TCR repertoire sequencing (MIDCIRS) and TCR RNA copy counting.

Including the terminal cysteine and phenylalanine, the CDR3 comprises 16 residues. The kept DNA is CDR3 alone, 48 bases in frame from the first base. The germline V gene sets CDR1 to MGHRA and CDR2 to YSYEKL. V lost 0 bases and J lost 2 bases; the stretch between them is 11 bases long. Library preparation employed PCR. The listed sequencing device is Illumina HiSeq 4000. Bulk TCR libraries were generated as previously described, with the TCR primers listed in Table S5 used. The Qiagen AllPrep DNA/RNA kit was used to purify total RNA. Before analysis, reads from multiple sequencing runs of one library were combined. Turning to the authors' computational methods: Reads were retained only if their TCR constant sequence matched exactly, and those retained reads were trimmed to 150 nt and grouped according to their 12-nt molecular barcodes. Reads in each barcode group were sub-clustered using a 15% Levenshtein threshold, and a quality-weighted consensus sequence was built for each RNA molecule. Non-functional sequences were excluded, and lower-count sequences lying one edit away from another sequence were also excluded. Based on a fit of two negative binomial distributions, barcode sub-clusters having less than 20% of the maximum read count were discarded. TCRdb ran its own pipeline on the public reads, namely fastp trimming at Q25 and MiXCR clone calling, and kept in-frame beta chains. For every CDR3 protein sequence, its rows merge into one entry that carries the most common genes and DNA. The V and J calls come from TCRdb's annotation, not from the publication. The sample records about 320,000 distinct CDR3 sequences, over 20% of which are singletons. The biggest ten clones account for about 0.79% of the sample.

What the work shows at the level of the full study, not this receptor alone: When barcode sub-clustering was omitted, TCR diversity was inflated by chimeric consensus sequences, with chimeras reaching as high as 47%. The sizes of highly expanded clones could end up underestimated when identical TCR molecules share a barcode. In CMV-specific effector cells, over 98% of molecules were held by clones above 20 RNA copies, whereas under 1% of molecules were held by such clones in naive cells. Spiked-in Jurkat TCR RNA equal to a single cell's worth was reported to be detectable even within 1,100,000 naive CD8 T cells. Approximately 3.3 recovered TCR RNA copies per cell were obtained by modeling, versus around 9.8 by digital PCR, implying a capture efficiency of about 30%. The naive libraries included spiked-in Jurkat TCR RNA (about nine copies' worth), and this Jurkat TCR RNA is not part of the donor repertoire.

Libraries of naive CD8 T cells were built from anywhere between about 19,000 and 1,000,000 sorted cells, with 10%, 30% or 50% of the purified RNA used. Naive CD8 T cells were FACS-sorted as CD8+CD4-CCR7+CD45RA+ on a BD FACSAria II into RLT Plus buffer. To test detection sensitivity, Jurkat RNA equal to ten TCR copies was added to samples of roughly 18,000-1,100,000 naive CD8 T cells. CD8 T cells were enriched using RosetteSep CD8+ T Cell Enrichment Cocktail and Ficoll-Paque, and the enriched cells then underwent ACK red cell lysis. Recombination joined TRBV4-1 with TRBJ1-5; the D gene is perhaps TRBD1, on 6 matching bases. This receptor was obtained from a human donor in good health. Some libraries in this study had Jurkat cell RNA spiked in. The sample consisted of naive CD8+ T cells from blood, with Jurkat cell RNA spiked in. In the paper's terms, the cell subset or site label means: FACS-sorted CD8+CD4-CCR7+CD45RA+ naive T cells. CDR3 reads: CASSQDGGGGNQPQHF. The bases are TGCGCCAGCAGCCAAGATGGGGGGGGCGGCAATCAGCCCCAGCATTTT.